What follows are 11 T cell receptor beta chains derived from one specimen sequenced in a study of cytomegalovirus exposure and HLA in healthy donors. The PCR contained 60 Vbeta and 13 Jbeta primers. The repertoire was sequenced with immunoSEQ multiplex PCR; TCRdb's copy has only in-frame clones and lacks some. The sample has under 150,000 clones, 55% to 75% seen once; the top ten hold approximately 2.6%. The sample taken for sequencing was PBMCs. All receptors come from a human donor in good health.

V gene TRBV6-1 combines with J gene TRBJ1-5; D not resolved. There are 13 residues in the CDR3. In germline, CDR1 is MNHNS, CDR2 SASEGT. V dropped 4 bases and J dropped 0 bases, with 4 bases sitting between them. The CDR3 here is CASSGSSNQPQHF. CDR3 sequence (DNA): TGTGCCAGCAGTGGGAGTAGCAATCAGCCCCAGCATTTT.

The chain's CDR3 is CASSTSDSRGTQYF. Here the CDR3 DNA reads TGTGCCAGCAGTACATCGGACAGTAGAGGTACGCAGTATTTT. V is TRBV27 and J is TRBJ2-3; D possibly corresponds to TRBD1 (6 bases). CDR3 length equals 14 residues. Germline CDR1 MNHEY, CDR2 SMNVEV (reference sequence). With 5 bases removed from V and 8 bases from J, the gap between germline ends came to 17 bases.

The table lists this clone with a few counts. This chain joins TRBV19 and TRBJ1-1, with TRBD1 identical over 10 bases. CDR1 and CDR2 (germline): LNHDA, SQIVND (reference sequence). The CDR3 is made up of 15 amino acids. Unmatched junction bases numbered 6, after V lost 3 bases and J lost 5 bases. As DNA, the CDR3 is TGTGCCAGTAGTATCGCCGGGACAGGGGTGACTGAAGCTTTCTTT. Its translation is CASSIAGTGVTEAFF. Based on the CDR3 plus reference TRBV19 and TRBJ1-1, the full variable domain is DGGITQSPKYLFRKEGQNVTLSCEQNLNHDAMYWYRQDPGQGLRLIYYSQIVNDFQKGDIAEGYSVSREKKESFPLTVTSAQKNPTAFYLCASSIAGTGVTEAFFGQGTRLTVV.

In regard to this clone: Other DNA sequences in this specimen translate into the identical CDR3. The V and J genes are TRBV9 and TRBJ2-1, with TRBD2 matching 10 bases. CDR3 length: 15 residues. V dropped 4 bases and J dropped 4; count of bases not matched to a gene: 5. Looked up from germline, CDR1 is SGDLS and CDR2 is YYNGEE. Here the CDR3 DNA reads TGTGCCAGCAGCCTCCGGACTAGCGGTTACAATGAGCAGTTCTTC. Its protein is CASSLRTSGYNEQFF.

CDR3 residues: CASSVGPGRPYEQYF. The CDR3 DNA is TGTGCCAGCAGCGTAGGACCCGGGAGGCCCTACGAGCAGTACTTC. The J gene is TRBJ2-7, the V gene TRBV9; 7 nucleotides line up with TRBD2. In germline, CDR1 is SGDLS, CDR2 YYNGEE. V was pared by 0 bases and J by 2 bases, with 5 bases of the junction left unmatched. The CDR3 sequence is 15 residues long.

The CDR3 DNA reads as TGTGCCAGCGGCGGCCCCGACAGGGGGACAGATACGCAGTATTTT. Its protein product is CASGGPDRGTDTQYF. The J gene is TRBJ2-3, the V gene TRBV6-1, with 9 bases that match TRBD1. The CDR3 runs 15 residues. Germline values: CDR1 MNHNS, CDR2 SASEGT. Trimming cost V 8 bases and J 3 bases; bases outside gene matches: 9.

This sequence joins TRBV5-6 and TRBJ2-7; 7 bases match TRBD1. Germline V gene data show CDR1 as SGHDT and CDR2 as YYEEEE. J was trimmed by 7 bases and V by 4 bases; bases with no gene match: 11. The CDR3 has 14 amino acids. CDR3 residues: CASSESTGPWEQYF. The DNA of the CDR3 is TGTGCCAGCAGCGAATCGACAGGGCCCTGGGAGCAGTACTTC.

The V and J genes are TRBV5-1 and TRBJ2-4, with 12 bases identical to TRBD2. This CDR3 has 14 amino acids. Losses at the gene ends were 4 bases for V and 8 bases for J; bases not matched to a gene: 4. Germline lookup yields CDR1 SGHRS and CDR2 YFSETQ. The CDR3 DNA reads TGCGCCAGCAGCCAGAGGACTAGCGGGGACATTCAGTACTTC. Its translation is CASSQRTSGDIQYF.

The CDR3: CASSLGTSGLTDTQYF. The CDR3 nucleotides are TGTGCCAGCAGCTTAGGGACTAGTGGTCTCACAGATACGCAGTATTTT. The rearrangement joins TRBV11-2 to TRBJ2-3; the match to TRBD2 covers 7 bases. Losses at the gene ends were 1 base for V and 2 bases for J; bases not matched to a gene: 6. CDR3 length: 16 amino acids. Germline V gene data show CDR1 as SGHAT and CDR2 as FQNNGV.

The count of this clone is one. The CDR3 DNA follows: TGTGCCAGCCGTGGGGGGAGGCCCACAGATACGCAGTATTTT. This codes for CASRGGRPTDTQYF. The chain joins TRBV2 to TRBJ2-3; D is possibly TRBD2 (6 bases). CDR3 length: 14 residues. Germline V lookup: CDR1 SNHLY, CDR2 FYNNEI. V gave up 8 bases and J gave up 2 bases, with 14 bases separating them.

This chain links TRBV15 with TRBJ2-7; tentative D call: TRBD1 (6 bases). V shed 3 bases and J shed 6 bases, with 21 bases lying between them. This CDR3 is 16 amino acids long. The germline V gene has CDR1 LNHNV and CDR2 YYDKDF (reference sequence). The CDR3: CATSRPEKGQGLEQYF. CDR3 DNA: TGTGCCACCAGCAGGCCCGAGAAGGGTCAGGGGCTCGAGCAGTACTTC.